These 4 T cell receptor beta chains came from one sample sequenced in a study of immune evolution from preneoplasia to lung adenocarcinoma. Some clones are missing from TCRdb's copy, which holds only in-frame ones; the method was immunoSEQ multiplex PCR. The sample contains around 7,000 clones, more than 75% of which appear only once. Sample: FFPE minimally invasive lung adenocarcinoma tissue. The receptors stem from a person aged 70 to 80 with lung adenocarcinoma.

This sequence joins TRBV10-3 and TRBJ2-3; D not resolved. There are 15 residues in the CDR3. CDR1 is ENHRY, CDR2 SYGVKD, per germline. The V end was cut by 3 bases, the J end by 4 bases, with 14 bases between. The CDR3 DNA reads TGTGCCATCAGTGACGAGGCCTCCCCCGCAGATACGCAGTATTTT. Its translation: CAISDEASPADTQYF.

The chain has TRBV14 and TRBJ2-3, with 10 bases aligning to TRBD2. In germline, CDR1 is SGHDN, CDR2 FVKESK. This CDR3 spans 15 amino acids. Trimming at V came to 2 bases and at J to 4 bases, leaving 3 bases not matched to a gene. CDR3: CASSQRTSGADTQYF. As DNA, the CDR3 is TGTGCCAGCAGCCAAAGGACTAGCGGCGCAGATACGCAGTATTTT.

The V call is TRBV30, the J call TRBJ1-4; 7 positions agree with TRBD1. J gave up 4 bases and V 6 bases, and 8 bases lay outside the gene matches. There are 14 residues in the CDR3. The germline gives CDR1 GTSNPN, CDR2 SVGIG (reference sequence). The CDR3 DNA is TGTGCCTGTCAGACAGGGATAATTAATGAAAAACTGTTTTTT. As protein: CACQTGIINEKLFF.

DNA for the CDR3: TGTGCCAGCAGCGGGGACAGGGCCGATGGCTACACCTTC. This gives the protein CASSGDRADGYTF. The chain joins TRBV11-3 to TRBJ1-2; 9 positions agree with TRBD1. Germline V CDR1 and CDR2: SGHNT, YENEEA. CDR3 size: 13 residues. V lost 5 bases and J lost 6; bases outside the gene matches: 4.